This entry lists 18 T cell receptor beta chains sequenced from one sample in a study of CD8 T cells in Susac syndrome. RNA, at about 0.45 to 1 ug, was reverse transcribed with random hexamers. TCRdb processed the immunoSEQ multiplex PCR reads anew with MiXCR; each CDR3 protein has one entry. Of roughly 150,000 distinct CDR3 sequences in the sample, approximately 94% are singletons; the top ten hold roughly 0.2%. Sequencing was carried out using CD8+ T cells from PBMCs. The receptors derive from a human donor with multiple sclerosis.

The chain carries TRBV29-1 and TRBJ1-1, with D tentatively TRBD1 (6 bases). The CDR3 runs to 12 residues. Germline V gene data show CDR1 as SQVTM and CDR2 as ANQGSEA. V was trimmed by 7 bases and J by 0 bases, leaving 9 bases between them. The CDR3 sequence is CSGYRVNTEAFF. As DNA, the CDR3 is TGCAGCGGGTACAGGGTGAACACTGAAGCTTTCTTT.

This CDR3 reads CASSFLRGSPEAFF. The DNA of the CDR3 is TGTGCCAGCAGTTTTCTACGGGGATCCCCTGAAGCTTTCTTT. This chain uses TRBV12-3 or TRBV12-4 with TRBJ1-1, with D unclear. V was clipped by 3 bases and J by 6 bases, with 14 bases between them. The CDR3 runs 14 residues.

V and J are TRBV25-1 and TRBJ2-1; 14 bases agree with TRBD2. The CDR3 sequence is 15 residues long. Germline CDR1 MGHDK, CDR2 SYGVNS. The J segment lost 10 bases and the V segment lost 4 bases, leaving 6 bases of the junction unmatched. CDR3 sequence (DNA): TGTGCCAGCAGTGGAAGACTAGCGGGGGGGCGCGAGCAGTTCTTC. This sequence encodes CASSGRLAGGREQFF.

This sequence joins TRBV29-1 and TRBJ1-2; 8 bases align to TRBD1. Germline V gene sequence: CDR1 SQVTM, CDR2 ANQGSEA. This CDR3 spans 15 amino acids. V shed 7 bases, J shed 6 bases, and the junction held 16 bases outside the gene matches. The CDR3 spells CSASDFRAGGDGYTF. The CDR3 DNA is TGCAGCGCCTCAGATTTTAGGGCAGGGGGCGATGGCTACACCTTC. The full variable domain, rest sourced from reference TRBV29-1 and TRBJ1-2, is SAVISQKPSRDICQRGTSLTIQCQVDSQVTMMFWYRQQPGQSLTLIATANQGSEATYESGFVIDKFPISRPNLTFSTLTVSNMSPEDSSIYLCSASDFRAGGDGYTFGSGTRLTVV.

The chain has TRBV30 and TRBJ2-7; 10 bases are shared with TRBD1. Germline CDR1 is GTSNPN and CDR2 is SVGIG (reference sequence). The CDR3 totals 14 residues. After removal of 0 bases from V and 4 bases from J, the junction contained 3 bases not matched to a gene. The DNA for the CDR3 is TGTGCCTGGAGTGTAGGGACAGGGGTATACGAGCAGTACTTC. Translating it yields CAWSVGTGVYEQYF.

V and J are TRBV29-1 and TRBJ2-7; 7 positions match TRBD1. The CDR3 is 14 residues long. The germline gives CDR1 SQVTM, CDR2 ANQGSEA. The V gene end was trimmed by 6 bases and the J gene end by 1 base; junction bases not matched to a gene: 9. CDR3: CSVVIGDRSYEQYF. CDR3 nucleotides: TGCAGCGTCGTAATAGGGGACAGATCCTACGAGCAGTACTTC.

The genes are TRBV12-3 or TRBV12-4 and TRBJ2-5, with 7 bases matching TRBD1. The V and J ends lost 5 bases and 4 bases, in that order; junction bases with no gene match: 7. CDR3 length: 14 residues. CDR3 DNA sequence: TGTGCCAGCAGTACACTACAGGGGAGAGAGACCCAGTACTTC. Translating it yields CASSTLQGRETQYF.

The chain is built from TRBV20-1 and TRBJ2-2, with D unclear. The CDR3 length is 12 residues. The V gene lost 3 bases and the J gene lost 1 base, with 3 bases spanning the gap. Germline assignment: CDR1 DFQATT and CDR2 SNEGSKA (reference sequence). The CDR3, as DNA: TGCAGTGCTAGGGAGAACACCGGGGAGCTGTTTTTT. Its protein product is CSARENTGELFF.

As to this clonotype: A read error may produce the germline difference seen at one junction end. V and J are TRBV6-2 or TRBV6-3 and TRBJ1-5; D remains unclear. CDR1 and CDR2 (germline): MNHEY, SVGEGT. The length of the CDR3 is 11 residues. CDR3 sequence reads: CASGYNQPQHF. The CDR3 DNA sequence: TGTGCCAGCGGTTATAATCAGCCCCAGCATTTT.

The J gene is TRBJ2-3, the V gene TRBV20-1, with 12 bases lining up with TRBD1. This CDR3 comprises 17 residues. Trimming removed 7 bases from V and 5 bases from J; junction bases left unmatched: 16. Germline CDR1 DFQATT, CDR2 SNEGSKA (reference sequence). CDR3 amino acids: CSVPGQGASSPGDTQYF. In nucleotides, the CDR3 is TGCAGTGTACCGGGACAGGGGGCATCGTCGCCGGGAGATACGCAGTATTTT.

The chain uses TRBV15 and TRBJ1-1, with no clear D. This CDR3 is built from 13 residues. Trimming stripped 1 base from V and 5 bases from J, with 8 bases between. Per germline, CDR1 LNHNV and CDR2 YYDKDF (reference sequence). The CDR3 loop reads CATSRVGGTEAFF. As DNA, the CDR3 is TGTGCCACCAGCAGAGTTGGAGGAACTGAAGCTTTCTTT.

This rearrangement joins TRBV7-3 to TRBJ1-1; D gene unclear. V shed 4 bases and J shed 0 bases, with 12 bases lying between them. Germline CDR1 and CDR2: SGHTA and FQGTGA. The CDR3 covers 15 residues. CDR3 nucleotide sequence: TGTGCCAGCAGCTCATCAGCGGCGGTGAACACTGAAGCTTTCTTT. This codes for CASSSSAAVNTEAFF.

The chain is built from TRBV12-3 or TRBV12-4 and TRBJ2-5; D possibly matches TRBD1 or TRBD2 (6 bases each). This CDR3 region has 15 residues. Trimming took off 6 bases at V and 5 bases at J, with 19 bases between the two ends. The CDR3 DNA is TGTGCCAGCAGAGGAGGGGCAGGGGCTGAGGAGACCCAGTACTTC. Translated, it gives CASRGGAGAEETQYF.

The gene calls are TRBV13 and TRBJ1-1; a weak D match, TRBD1 (6 bases). There are 14 residues in the CDR3. Looked up from germline, CDR1 is PRHDT and CDR2 is FYEKMQ (reference sequence). V gave up 5 bases and J gave up 3 bases, with 13 bases separating them. The CDR3 bases are TGTGCCAGCAGCATCCTAGGGGGTGACACTGAAGCTTTCTTT. It encodes CASSILGGDTEAFF.

The genes are TRBV9 and TRBJ1-2; D uncertain. Trimming pared 4 bases from V and 5 bases from J, leaving 15 bases between. Germline-derived CDR1 and CDR2 are SGDLS and YYNGEE. The CDR3 is 14 residues long. DNA of the CDR3: TGTGCCAGCAGCAGACCCGGGGAAGGGTATGGCTACACCTTC. Translated: CASSRPGEGYGYTF.

The J gene is TRBJ2-7, the V gene TRBV5-4; unclear D gene. The V gene lost 3 bases and the J gene lost 4 bases, with 8 bases spanning the gap. This CDR3 is built from 12 residues. CDR1 is SGHNT and CDR2 is YYREEE in the germline V gene (reference sequence). CDR3 in DNA: TGTGCCAGCAGCTCCGTTGGGTACGAGCAGTACTTC. It codes for CASSSVGYEQYF.

Of note for this clonotype: At one end the junction does not follow the germline gene, possibly because of a read error. The chain carries TRBV7-9 and TRBJ2-1; a possible D gene is TRBD2 (6 bases). CDR3 length: 13 residues. CDR1 and CDR2 from the germline V gene are SEHNR and FQNEAQ (reference sequence). Written as DNA, the CDR3 is TGTGCCAGCGGGGGGACCTCCAACAATGAGCAGTTCTTC. This encodes CASGGTSNNEQFF.

In its sample, this clonotype was seen once. The chain couples TRBV13 to TRBJ1-1; weak D call: TRBD1 (6 bases). Trimming left V 5 bases short and J 5 bases short, with 18 bases between. There are 15 residues in the CDR3. Germline CDR1 is PRHDT and CDR2 is FYEKMQ (reference sequence). The CDR3, as DNA: TGTGCCAGCAGCCTCAACGGGGGGCAAGGGACTGAAGCTTTCTTT. Protein sequence: CASSLNGGQGTEAFF.